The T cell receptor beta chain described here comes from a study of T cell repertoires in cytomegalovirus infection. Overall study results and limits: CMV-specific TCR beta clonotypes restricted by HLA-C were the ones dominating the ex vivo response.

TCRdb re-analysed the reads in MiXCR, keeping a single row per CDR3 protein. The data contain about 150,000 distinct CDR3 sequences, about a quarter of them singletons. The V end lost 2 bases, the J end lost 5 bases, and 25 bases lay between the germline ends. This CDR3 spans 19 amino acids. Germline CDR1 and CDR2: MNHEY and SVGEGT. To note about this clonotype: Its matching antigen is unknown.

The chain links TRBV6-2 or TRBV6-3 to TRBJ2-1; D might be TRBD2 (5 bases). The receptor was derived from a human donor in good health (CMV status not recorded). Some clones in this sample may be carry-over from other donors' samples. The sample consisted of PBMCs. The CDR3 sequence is CASSYEGNRAGHGHNEQFF. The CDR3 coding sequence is TGTGCCAGCAGTTACGAGGGTAACCGGGCCGGGCATGGACACAATGAGCAGTTCTTC.